This T cell receptor beta chain emerged from a study of blood T cell repertoires in COVID-19. Study at large: The United States, Italy and Spain provided the acute and convalescent COVID-19 samples. From T cells, B-cell-depleted T cells, or PBMCs came the material, which was cDNA or gDNA.

In the source study's methods: How many nucleated cells were present was estimated from reference gene primer amplification. TCRdb's copy holds only in-frame clones and misses some; the assay was immunoSEQ multiplex PCR. V and J calls and clone size are copied from that table; D and trimming were computed from the DNA. The data show 46,000 or so clones, with approximately 89% seen just once and around a sixth held by the top ten. CDR1 is SEHNR and CDR2 is FQNEAQ in the germline V gene (reference sequence). V lost 5 bases and J lost 4; bases outside the gene matches: 9. CDR3 length: 15 residues. The chain has TRBV7-9 and TRBJ1-1, with 8 bases aligning to TRBD1. This TCR was sampled from a man between 60 and 75 years old with active or convalescent COVID-19. Material: peripheral blood. The CDR3 loop is CASSPLQGGSTEAFF. The CDR3 nucleotides are TGTGCCAGCAGCCCTCTACAGGGGGGAAGCACTGAAGCTTTCTTT.